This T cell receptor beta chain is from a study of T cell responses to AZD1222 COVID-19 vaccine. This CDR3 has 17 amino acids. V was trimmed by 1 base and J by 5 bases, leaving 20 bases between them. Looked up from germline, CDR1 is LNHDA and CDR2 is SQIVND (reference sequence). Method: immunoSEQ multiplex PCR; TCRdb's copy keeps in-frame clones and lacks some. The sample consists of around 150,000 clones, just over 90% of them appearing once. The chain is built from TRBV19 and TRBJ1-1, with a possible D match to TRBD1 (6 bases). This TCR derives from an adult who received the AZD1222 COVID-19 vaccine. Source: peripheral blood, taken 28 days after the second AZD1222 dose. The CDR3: CASSIASLGQGITEAFF. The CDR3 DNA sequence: TGTGCCAGTAGTATAGCCAGTCTCGGCCAGGGGATTACTGAAGCTTTCTTT.